Presented here are 14 T cell receptor beta chains from one specimen sequenced in a study of sequential checkpoint blockade in melanoma. The protocol was immunoSEQ multiplex PCR, while the TCRdb copy is restricted to in-frame clones and leaves out a portion. The sample lists approximately 40,000 clones, just over 85% seen once, with less than 15% in the top ten. Indicated treatment: randomized to nivolumab then ipilimumab (arm A) or the reverse (arm B). The material sequenced was CD8+ T cells sorted from blood (inferred from file names), taken from a patient given nivolumab and ipilimumab in sequence. These receptors originate from a human donor with melanoma.

The genes are TRBV5-6 and TRBJ2-7, with 9 bases aligning to TRBD2. Per germline, CDR1 SGHDT and CDR2 YYEEEE. Unmatched junction bases numbered 9, after V lost 3 bases and J lost 5 bases. The CDR3 has 15 residues. The CDR3 DNA reads TGTGCCAGCAGCTGGTCTAGCGGGATCGTCCACGAGCAGTACTTC. As protein: CASSWSSGIVHEQYF.

The chain is built from TRBV7-8 and TRBJ2-1; no reliable D call. The CDR3 covers 12 residues. V was pared by 4 bases and J by 7 bases, with 8 bases between. Per germline, CDR1 SGHVS and CDR2 FQNEAQ. This CDR3 reads CASSYISNEQFF. In nucleotides, the CDR3 is TGTGCCAGCAGCTACATAAGTAATGAGCAGTTCTTC.

The rearrangement uses TRBV28 and TRBJ1-1, with TRBD1 identical over 8 bases. CDR3 size: 17 residues. From germline, CDR1 is MDHEN and CDR2 SYDVKM. Losses at the gene ends were 6 bases for V and 1 base for J; bases not matched to a gene: 13. CDR3 coding DNA: TGTGCCAGCAGCTCCGGCGGACAGGGTAGATGGAACACTGAAGCTTTCTTT. It specifies CASSSGGQGRWNTEAFF.

The chain uses TRBV6-5 and TRBJ2-7, with 10 bases lining up with TRBD2. V was pared by 5 bases and J by 1 base, with 2 bases of the junction left unmatched. Germline CDR1 is MNHEY and CDR2 is SVGAGI. The CDR3 runs to 14 residues. CDR3: CASSISGGSYEQYF. Written as DNA, the CDR3 is TGTGCCAGCAGTATTAGCGGGGGGTCCTACGAGCAGTACTTC.

CDR3 DNA sequence: TGCGCCAGCAGCCTAGCTCACAGGGGAGATCAGCCCCAGCATTTT. Protein product: CASSLAHRGDQPQHF. The rearrangement joins TRBV4-1 to TRBJ1-5; 7 bases are a match to TRBD1. Germline values: CDR1 MGHRA, CDR2 YSYEKL. Trimming removed 4 bases from V and 5 bases from J; junction bases left unmatched: 8. The CDR3 runs to 15 residues.

By frequency in the sample, this clone is medium-sized. The chain couples TRBV15 to TRBJ1-3; D remains unclear. In germline, CDR1 is LNHNV, CDR2 YYDKDF (reference sequence). This CDR3 spans 16 amino acids. Trimming shortened V by 1 base and J by 0 bases, and 10 bases separated the two germline ends. The chain's CDR3 is CATSRGSVLSGNTIYF. DNA for the CDR3: TGTGCCACCAGCAGAGGTTCCGTCCTCTCTGGAAACACCATATATTTT.

The J gene is TRBJ2-7, the V gene TRBV7-9; TRBD2 might be the D (6 bases). Germline values: CDR1 SEHNR, CDR2 FQNEAQ (reference sequence). The CDR3 sequence is 12 residues long. The V end was cut by 5 bases, the J end by 3 bases, with 8 bases between. This CDR3 reads CASSTDYYEQYF. The CDR3 bases are TGTGCCAGCAGCACGGACTACTACGAGCAGTACTTC.

This chain links TRBV19 with TRBJ1-2; possibly TRBD1 for D (6 bases). Trimming pared 2 bases from V and 0 bases from J, leaving 13 bases between. Germline values: CDR1 LNHDA, CDR2 SQIVND (reference sequence). There are 16 residues in the CDR3. The CDR3 DNA reads as TGTGCCAGTAGTATAAGCCCTGGACAGCCTAACTATGGCTACACCTTC. This gives the protein CASSISPGQPNYGYTF.

The rearrangement uses TRBV6-1 and TRBJ1-5; 10 bases match TRBD1. The CDR3 is made up of 15 amino acids. V lost 6 bases and J lost 6; bases outside the gene matches: 8. Germline-derived CDR1 and CDR2 are MNHNS and SASEGT. The CDR3: CASRGTGDRSQPQHF. For the CDR3, the DNA is TGTGCCAGCAGGGGGACAGGGGATAGGAGTCAGCCCCAGCATTTT.

This clone was seen once. The rearrangement links TRBV29-1 to TRBJ2-1; 8 bases line up with TRBD2. There are 15 residues in the CDR3. CDR1 SQVTM and CDR2 ANQGSEA come from the germline V gene. V lost 1 base and J lost 0; bases outside the gene matches: 2. CDR3 nucleotides: TGCAGCGTTGAAGGGAGCGGGAGCTCCTACAATGAGCAGTTCTTC. Translating gives CSVEGSGSSYNEQFF.

The genes are TRBV27 and TRBJ2-2; D unclear. V lost 2 bases and J lost 1, with 5 bases in between. Looked up from germline, CDR1 is MNHEY and CDR2 is SMNVEV (reference sequence). The length of the CDR3 is 14 residues. CDR3 bases: TGTGCCAGCAGTTTACTAGGGAACACCGGGGAGCTGTTTTTT. Protein product: CASSLLGNTGELFF.

V usage is TRBV15 and J usage is TRBJ2-2; 11 positions match TRBD1. The CDR3 runs 15 residues. After removal of 3 bases from V and 5 bases from J, the junction contained 2 bases not matched to a gene. Germline V lookup: CDR1 LNHNV, CDR2 YYDKDF (reference sequence). This CDR3 reads CATSRGQGGTGELFF. The CDR3 region has the DNA TGTGCCACCAGCAGGGGACAGGGGGGTACCGGGGAGCTGTTTTTT.

The rearrangement joins TRBV9 to TRBJ2-1, with D hard to call. The CDR3 has 17 residues. V was clipped by 3 bases and J by 0 bases, with 16 bases between them. Per the germline V gene, CDR1 is SGDLS and CDR2 is YYNGEE. CDR3 nucleotides: TGTGCCAGCAGCGCCTTCCGCGACTTAAGCTCCTACAATGAGCAGTTCTTC. It encodes CASSAFRDLSSYNEQFF.

V and J are TRBV9 and TRBJ2-1, with 8 bases identical to TRBD2. Trimming at V came to 6 bases and at J to 8 bases, leaving 13 bases not matched to a gene. The CDR3 has 15 amino acids. The germline V gene encodes CDR1 SGDLS and CDR2 YYNGEE. The CDR3 protein is CASTPGSGSWDEQFF. CDR3 sequence (DNA): TGTGCCAGCACCCCCGGGAGCGGGAGTTGGGATGAGCAGTTCTTC.